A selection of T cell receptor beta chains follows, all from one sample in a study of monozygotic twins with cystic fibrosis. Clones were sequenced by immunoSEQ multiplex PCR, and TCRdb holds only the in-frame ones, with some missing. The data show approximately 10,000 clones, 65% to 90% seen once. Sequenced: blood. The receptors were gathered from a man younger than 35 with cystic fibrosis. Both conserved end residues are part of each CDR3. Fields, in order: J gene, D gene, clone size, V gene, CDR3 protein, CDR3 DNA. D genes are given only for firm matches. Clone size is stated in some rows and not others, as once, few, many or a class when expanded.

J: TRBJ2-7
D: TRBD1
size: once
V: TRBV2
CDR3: CASTPYVGQGNEQYF
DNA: TGTGCCAGCACCCCTTACGTGGGACAGGGAAACGAGCAGTACTTC

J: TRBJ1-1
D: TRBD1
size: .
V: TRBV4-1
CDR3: CASRYRTGGASEAFF
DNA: TGCGCCAGCAGGTACAGGACAGGGGGCGCCTCTGAAGCTTTCTTT

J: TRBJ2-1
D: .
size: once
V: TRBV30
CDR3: CAWSLGVVYNEQFF
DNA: TGTGCCTGGAGTTTGGGAGTAGTGTACAATGAGCAGTTCTTC

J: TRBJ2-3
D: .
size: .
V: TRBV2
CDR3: CASIPPATDTQYF
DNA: TGTGCCAGCATTCCACCGGCCACAGATACGCAGTATTTT

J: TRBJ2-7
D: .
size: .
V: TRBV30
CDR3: CAWSVGESAYEQYF
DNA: TGTGCCTGGAGTGTGGGGGAGTCCGCCTACGAGCAGTACTTC

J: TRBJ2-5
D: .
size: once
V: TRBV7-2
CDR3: CASSTGGTQYF
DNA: TGTGCCAGCAGCACTGGCGGGACCCAGTACTTC

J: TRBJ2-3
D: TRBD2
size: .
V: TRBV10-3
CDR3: CAISDRAGGPIDTQYF
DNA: TGTGCCATCAGTGATCGAGCGGGAGGGCCGATAGATACGCAGTATTTT

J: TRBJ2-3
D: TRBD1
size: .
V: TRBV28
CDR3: CASSLTGQGADTQYF
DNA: TGTGCCAGCAGTTTAACGGGACAGGGGGCAGATACGCAGTATTTT

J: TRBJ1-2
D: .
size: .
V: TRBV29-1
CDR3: CSVEDRNFYGYTF
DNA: TGCAGCGTTGAAGATCGGAATTTTTATGGCTACACCTTC

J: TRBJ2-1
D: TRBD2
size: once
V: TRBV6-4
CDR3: CASSVERESYEQFF
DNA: TGTGCCAGCAGTGTCGAGCGGGAGTCCTATGAGCAGTTCTTC

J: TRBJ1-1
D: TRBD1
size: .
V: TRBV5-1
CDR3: CASNEVGQGPTTEAFF
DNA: TGCGCCAGCAATGAGGTAGGACAGGGGCCTACGACTGAAGCTTTCTTT

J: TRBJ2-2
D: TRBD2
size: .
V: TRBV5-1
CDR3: CASSLGGLASNTGELFF
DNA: TGCGCCAGCAGCTTGGGGGGACTAGCGTCGAACACCGGGGAGCTGTTTTTT

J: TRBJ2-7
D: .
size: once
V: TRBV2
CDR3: CASTEGGYEQYF
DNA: TGTGCCAGCACAGAGGGGGGCTACGAGCAGTACTTC

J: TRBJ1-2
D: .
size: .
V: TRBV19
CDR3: CASSWGDYGYTF
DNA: TGTGCCAGTAGTTGGGGGGATTATGGCTACACCTTC

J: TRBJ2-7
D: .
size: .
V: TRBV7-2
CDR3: CASSLGITYEQYF
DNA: TGTGCCAGCAGCTTAGGCATCACCTACGAGCAGTACTTC

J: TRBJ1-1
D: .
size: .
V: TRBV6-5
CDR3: CATRRNTEAFF
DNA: TGTGCCACCAGACGGAACACTGAAGCTTTCTTT

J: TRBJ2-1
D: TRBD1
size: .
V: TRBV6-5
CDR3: CASGYDRANEQFF
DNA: TGTGCCAGCGGCTACGACAGGGCGAATGAGCAGTTCTTC

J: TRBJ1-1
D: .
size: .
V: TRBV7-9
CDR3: CASSYWVNTEAFF
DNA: TGTGCCAGCAGCTACTGGGTCAACACTGAAGCTTTCTTT

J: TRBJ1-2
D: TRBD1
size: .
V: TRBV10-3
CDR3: CAISGDSDGYTF
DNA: TGTGCCATCAGTGGGGACAGCGATGGCTACACCTTC

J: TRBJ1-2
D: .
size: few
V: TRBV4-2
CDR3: CASSQEPAGTVYGYTF
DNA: TGTGCCAGCAGCCAAGAGCCGGCGGGTACCGTCTATGGCTACACCTTC

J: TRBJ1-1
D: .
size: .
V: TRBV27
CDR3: CASSLKGWTEAFF
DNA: TGTGCCAGCAGTTTGAAGGGTTGGACTGAAGCTTTCTTT

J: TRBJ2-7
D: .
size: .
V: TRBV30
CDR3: CAWSRNYEQYF
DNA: TGTGCCTGGAGTAGAAACTACGAGCAGTACTTC

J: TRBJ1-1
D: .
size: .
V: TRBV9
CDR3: CASSHGFANTEAFF
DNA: TGTGCCAGCAGCCACGGTTTCGCAAACACTGAAGCTTTCTTT

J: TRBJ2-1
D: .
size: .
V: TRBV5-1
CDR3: CASSLGSAPRSGNEQFF
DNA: TGCGCCAGCAGCTTGGGGTCAGCCCCCCGATCAGGGAATGAGCAGTTCTTC

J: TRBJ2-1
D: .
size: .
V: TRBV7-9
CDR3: CASSPGGLAYNEQFF
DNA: TGTGCCAGCAGCCCGGGGGGCCTTGCCTACAATGAGCAGTTCTTC

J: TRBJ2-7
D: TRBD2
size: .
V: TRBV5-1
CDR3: CASSSVLAGEYEQYF
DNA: TGCGCCAGCAGCTCGGTCCTAGCGGGAGAGTACGAGCAGTACTTC

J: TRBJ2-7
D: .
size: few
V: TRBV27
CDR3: CASSGPSGREQYF
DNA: TGTGCCAGCAGTGGCCCGTCCGGGCGTGAGCAGTACTTC

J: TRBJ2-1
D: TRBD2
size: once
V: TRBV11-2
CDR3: CASSLELAGYNEQFF
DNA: TGTGCCAGCAGCTTAGAACTAGCGGGTTACAATGAGCAGTTCTTC

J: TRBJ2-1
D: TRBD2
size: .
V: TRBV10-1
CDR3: CASSDSREFGNEQFF
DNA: TGCGCCAGCAGTGATTCGCGGGAGTTCGGCAATGAGCAGTTCTTC

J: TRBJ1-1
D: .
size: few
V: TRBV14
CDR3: CASSQGGAVTEAFF
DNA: TGTGCCAGCAGCCAAGGGGGAGCGGTCACTGAAGCTTTCTTT